The entry below gives a single TCR beta chain sequence along with its context. Its matching antigen is unknown. Sequencing was performed with immunoSEQ multiplex PCR; in TCRdb, only in-frame clones are kept and a portion is missing. The sample has 150,000 to 200,000 clones, 75% to 90% seen once. The sample is drawn from a study of lymphopenia after photon versus proton radiotherapy. Points from the study as a whole: Relative stability marked proton patients; photon patients lost diversity and naive cells. A bigger post-nadir fall in TCR diversity correlated inversely with survival time in deceased patients. Oligoclonal CD8+ Temra expansion after nadir drove photon patients' diversity drop.

After removal of 0 bases from V and 2 bases from J, the junction contained 3 bases not matched to a gene. Germline CDR1 MNHEY, CDR2 SMNVEV (reference sequence). The length of the CDR3 is 16 residues. This clonotype originated in a man aged 50 to 60 with gastric cancer. The sequencing here drew on peripheral blood, taken from a patient treated with photon-based radiotherapy. This sequence joins TRBV27 and TRBJ2-3, with 9 bases fitting TRBD2. The CDR3 protein is CASSLSSSGNTDTQYF. CDR3 DNA sequence: TGTGCCAGCAGTTTATCTTCTAGCGGGAACACAGATACGCAGTATTTT.